These 2 T cell receptor beta chains share one sample of origin, sequenced in a study of blood T cell repertoires in COVID-19. Using immunoSEQ multiplex PCR, the repertoire was profiled, and TCRdb retains in-frame clones only, with some absent. The data contain under 250,000 clones, approximately 89% of them singletons. The sequencing input was PBMCs or T cells enriched from blood (not recorded which). These TCRs come from a woman aged 35 to 49 who had been exposed to COVID-19.

The chain couples TRBV19 to TRBJ1-6; 9 nucleotides match TRBD1. Germline CDR1 is LNHDA and CDR2 is SQIVND (reference sequence). Trimming took 5 bases from V and 8 from J; bases not matched to a gene: 10. The CDR3 is 16 amino acids. The CDR3, as DNA: TGTGCCAGTAGTCTATGGACAGGGGCGTCTGATTCACCCCTCCACTTT. This translates into CASSLWTGASDSPLHF.

CDR3 sequence reads: CASTLAGGGAGELFF. The CDR3 nucleotides read TGTGCCAGCACTCTAGCGGGGGGCGGGGCCGGGGAGCTGTTTTTT. The J gene is TRBJ2-2, the V gene TRBV9; 11 bases are a match to TRBD2. The CDR3 is 15 residues long. CDR1 SGDLS and CDR2 YYNGEE come from the germline V gene. V trimming: 6 bases; J trimming: 6 bases; junction bases outside the gene matches: 7.